This TCR beta chain was sequenced for a study of T cell responses to AZD1222 COVID-19 vaccine. On the study more broadly: Some second doses came at about 4 weeks and others at about 12 weeks; these were pooled. Points from the study as a whole: Across spike, vaccine-associated CD4 TCRs were found, dominant at 160-218 and 743-854. The repertoires were collected only after the peak T cell response.

This CDR3 is built from 15 residues. With 5 bases removed from V and 0 bases from J, the gap between germline ends came to 16 bases. The V gene's germline CDR1 is GTSNPN and CDR2 SVGIG (reference sequence). TCRdb keeps only in-frame clones here, not all; method: immunoSEQ multiplex PCR. This sample has some 140,000 clones, with 90% found just once. Regarding this clone: The antigen is undetermined.

This sequence was found in an adult in good health. The chain combines TRBV30 with TRBJ1-1; weak D call: TRBD1 (6 bases). The sample was peripheral blood, taken on day 0 of AZD1222 vaccination. Here the CDR3 reads CAWGRLDRMNTEAFF. DNA of the CDR3: TGTGCCTGGGGCAGACTGGACAGAATGAACACTGAAGCTTTCTTT. Full variable domain (outside the CDR3, taken from reference TRBV30 and TRBJ1-1): SQTIHQWPATLVQPVGSPLSLECTVEGTSNPNLYWYRQAAGRGLQLLFYSVGIGQISSEVPQNLSASRPQDRQFILSSKKLLLSDSGFYLCAWGRLDRMNTEAFFGQGTRLTVV.